What follows are 10 T cell receptor beta chains derived from one specimen sequenced in a study of blood T cell repertoires in COVID-19. Repertoires were generated with immunoSEQ multiplex PCR, while TCRdb's copy carries only in-frame clones and drops some. Altogether 300,000 to 350,000 clones are present, around 82% being singletons, with the ten largest covering 2.5% to 3%. Material for sequencing was peripheral blood. The receptors originated from a man aged 30 to 39 with active or convalescent COVID-19.

The V call is TRBV2, the J call TRBJ1-1, with D possibly TRBD1 on 6 matching bases. The V gene's germline CDR1 is SNHLY and CDR2 FYNNEI. Trimming took off 7 bases at V and 2 bases at J, with 17 bases between the two ends. The CDR3 length is 15 residues. CDR3 sequence reads: CASTGGGGKNTEAFF. The CDR3 nucleotides read TGTGCCAGCACCGGGGGGGGCGGAAAAAACACTGAAGCTTTCTTT.

The rearrangement links TRBV23-1 to TRBJ2-7, with 9 bases lining up with TRBD1. TRBV23-1 is an ORF for which the function is uncertain. This CDR3 comprises 17 residues. The J segment lost 3 bases and the V segment lost 3 bases, leaving 12 bases of the junction unmatched. The CDR3 region has the DNA TGCGCCAGCAGTCAGCCATCCGCGAGACAGGGGGACTACGAGCAGTACTTC. The encoded protein is CASSQPSARQGDYEQYF.

The chain employs TRBV7-2 and TRBJ2-7, with 7 positions matching TRBD2. Germline-derived CDR1 and CDR2 are SGHTA and FQGNSA. The ends lost 1 base at V and 0 bases at J; junction bases unmatched: 3. CDR3 length equals 15 residues. In nucleotides, the CDR3 is TGTGCCAGCAGCTTAGGGCTAGCGGTCTCCTACGAGCAGTACTTC. Amino acids: CASSLGLAVSYEQYF.

The J gene is TRBJ2-5, the V gene TRBV7-9; 9 bases agree with TRBD1. CDR3 length: 17 residues. J lost 4 bases, V lost 4 bases, and 13 bases had no gene match. Germline CDR1 reads SEHNR; CDR2 reads FQNEAQ (reference sequence). This CDR3 reads CASSSGGQGTIGETQYF. CDR3 sequence (DNA): TGTGCCAGCAGCTCCGGGGGACAGGGTACAATCGGAGAGACCCAGTACTTC.

With respect to this clone: No DNA is shown, since the ends of the CDR3 on it are uncertain; the CDR3 is the one TCRdb lists. The J gene is TRBJ2-5, the V gene TRBV9; the table's D call, TRBD2, has no DNA check behind it. Germline V gene data show CDR1 as SGDLS and CDR2 as YYNGEE. With termini counted, the CDR3 has 15 amino acids. The CDR3 protein is CASSPRDFRGETQYF.

The CDR3 bases are TGCGCCAGCAGCCAAGAGGGACTAGCGGGAGCGTCTGAGGATGAGCAGTTCTTC. Translation gives CASSQEGLAGASEDEQFF. The chain employs TRBV4-1 and TRBJ2-1; 14 bases match TRBD2. V was clipped by 0 bases and J by 8 bases; unmatched bases: 9. CDR3 length: 18 amino acids. CDR1 is MGHRA and CDR2 is YSYEKL in the germline V gene.

This chain joins TRBV5-1 and TRBJ2-7; D is perhaps TRBD2 (5 bases). Between the trimmed V and J ends, which lost 0 bases and 5 bases, there was a span of 15 bases. Germline CDR1 SGHRS, CDR2 YFSETQ. The CDR3 extends over 15 amino acids. The CDR3 loop is CASSLAATGFHEQYF. The CDR3 DNA is TGCGCCAGCAGCTTGGCGGCGACGGGGTTCCACGAGCAGTACTTC.

The sample holds one count of this clone. The CDR3 nucleotides are TGTGCCAGCAGCGGCAGACTAGCGGGAGGCACAGATACGCAGTATTTT. Its protein is CASSGRLAGGTDTQYF. This chain uses TRBV7-9 with TRBJ2-3, with TRBD2 matching over 12 bases. The CDR3 is 16 residues long. In germline, CDR1 is SEHNR, CDR2 FQNEAQ (reference sequence). V gave up 5 bases and J gave up 1 base; unmatched junction bases: 4.

This clone turned up a few times. The gene calls are TRBV6-5 and TRBJ1-4; the D is unclear. Germline CDR1 is MNHEY and CDR2 is SVGAGI. Deletions cut 6 bases from V and 7 bases from J, with 18 bases between. The CDR3 totals 15 residues. Here the CDR3 DNA reads TGTGCCAGCAGCCAAACTCCTCAGCCGGGTGAAAAACTGTTTTTT. Its translation is CASSQTPQPGEKLFF.

On this clone itself: The same CDR3 also results from other DNA sequences found in this sample. This rearrangement joins TRBV4-1 to TRBJ2-3; 8 nucleotides match TRBD2. J was trimmed by 1 base and V by 0 bases; bases with no gene match: 3. There are 16 residues in the CDR3. Germline V gene data show CDR1 as MGHRA and CDR2 as YSYEKL. As DNA, the CDR3 is TGCGCCAGCAGCCAAGAAGGACTAGCAGGCACAGATACGCAGTATTTT. Translation: CASSQEGLAGTDTQYF.